This T cell receptor (beta chain) was identified during a study of T cell responses to AZD1222 COVID-19 vaccine. V was cut by 0 bases and J by 1 base, with 14 bases left in between. Germline V CDR1 and CDR2: SGDLS, YYNGEE. This CDR3 comprises 17 residues. A word on this clone: The antigen remains unidentified.

The study, taken as a whole, reports: The sample set comprised mostly white British donors with more females, and clonal diversity was possibly underestimated. Seropositivity was recorded at baseline in only a handful of AZD1222 recipients. Spike-specific TCR depth and breadth grew after two AZD1222 doses. Across spike, vaccine-associated CD4 TCRs were found, dominant at 160-218 and 743-854.

Profiled with immunoSEQ multiplex PCR; TCRdb holds only in-frame clones, not every one. The sample carries approximately 130,000 clones, over 75% recorded once. This material consisted of peripheral blood, taken 28 days after the second dose of the MenACWY control vaccine. The origin of this receptor is an adult who received the MenACWY meningococcal vaccine as a control. The V call is TRBV9, the J call TRBJ2-1, with D possibly TRBD2 on 6 matching bases. This CDR3 is CASSVVSAGYSYNEQFF. The CDR3 DNA sequence: TGTGCCAGCAGCGTAGTATCGGCGGGGTATTCCTACAATGAGCAGTTCTTC.